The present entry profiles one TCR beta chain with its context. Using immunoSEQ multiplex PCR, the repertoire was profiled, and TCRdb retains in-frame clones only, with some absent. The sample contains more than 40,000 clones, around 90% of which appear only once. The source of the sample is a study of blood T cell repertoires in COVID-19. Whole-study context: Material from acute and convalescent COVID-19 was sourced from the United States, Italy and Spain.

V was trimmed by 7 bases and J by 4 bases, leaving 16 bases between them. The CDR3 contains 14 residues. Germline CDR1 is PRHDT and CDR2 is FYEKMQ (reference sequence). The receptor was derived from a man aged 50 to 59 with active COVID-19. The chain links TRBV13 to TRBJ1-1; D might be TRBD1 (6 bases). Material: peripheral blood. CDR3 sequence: CASTLRSGVTEAFF. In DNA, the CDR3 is TGTGCCAGCACCCTTAGGTCAGGGGTCACTGAAGCTTTCTTT.